This passage covers 16 T cell receptor beta chains from one sample sequenced in a study of tumor and adjacent non-tumor tissue in lung cancer. No cell sorting was done before RNA was extracted from the tissue. TCRbeta libraries were built with three rounds of nested PCR, modified from ARM-PCR. TCRdb processed the multiplex PCR reads anew with MiXCR; each CDR3 protein has one entry. This table has fewer than 85,000 distinct CDR3 sequences, 73% appearing once. Specimen: lung tumor tissue. The origin of the receptors is a man in his fifties or sixties with non-small cell lung cancer.

This clonotype was recorded many times. The J gene is TRBJ1-4, the V gene TRBV6-5; the D gene is possibly TRBD1 (5 bases). In germline, CDR1 is MNHEY, CDR2 SVGAGI. Trimming removed 3 bases at V and 6 bases at J, with 11 bases between. CDR3 length equals 14 residues. This chain's CDR3 is CASSYLGGDEKLFF. The CDR3 DNA is TGTGCCAGCAGTTATCTGGGGGGGGATGAAAAACTGTTTTTT.

As to this clonotype: One end of the junction is discordant with germline, which a read error may explain. The chain carries TRBV6-6 and TRBJ1-1; 7 bases line up with TRBD1. CDR3 length equals 13 residues. Germline V gene data show CDR1 as MNHNY and CDR2 as SVGAGI (reference sequence). CDR3 protein: CASRLTGNTEAVF. The CDR3 DNA reads TGTGCCAGTAGGTTGACAGGGAATACTGAAGCTGTCTTT.

This clonotype was counted between two and nine times. Mismatch with germline at one junction end may stem from a read error. CDR3 residues: CANSELRQGSQSQHF. As DNA, the CDR3 is TGTGCCAACAGTGAATTACGGCAGGGTTCTCAGTCCCAGCATTTT. The genes are TRBV6-1 and TRBJ1-5, with D possibly being TRBD1 (5 bases). The CDR3 sequence is 15 residues long. CDR1 and CDR2 (germline): MNHNS, SASEGT.

With respect to this clonotype: The junction does not match germline at one end; this may be a read error. This chain connects TRBV6-5 to TRBJ1-5, with 7 bases matching TRBD1. CDR1 and CDR2 from the germline V gene are MNHEY and SVGAGI. CDR3 length equals 15 residues. The CDR3 sequence is CASSHGQDGNQSQHF. In DNA form, the CDR3 reads TGTGCCAGCAGTCACGGACAGGATGGCAATCAGTCCCAGCATTTT.

The V call is TRBV6-6, the J call TRBJ2-3, with 9 bases identical to TRBD1. V was pared by 6 bases and J by 11 bases, with 6 bases of the junction left unmatched. The germline CDR1 and CDR2 sequences are MNHNY and SVGAGI (reference sequence). The length of the CDR3 is 12 residues. CDR3 protein: CASRYRGLRQYF. The CDR3 coding sequence is TGTGCCAGCAGATACAGGGGGCTTAGGCAGTATTTT.

With respect to this clonotype: This may be a read error, as it is one base from a much larger clone. The chain combines TRBV18 with TRBJ2-1; 8 bases fit TRBD1. Germline CDR1 and CDR2: KGHSH and LQKENI. V dropped 4 bases and J dropped 2; count of bases not matched to a gene: 10. This CDR3 is 17 amino acids long. The CDR3 DNA reads TGTGCCAGCTCACGGACCTTCCTGGACAGGGCCTACAATGAGCAGTTCTTC. Amino acids: CASSRTFLDRAYNEQFF.

Of note for this clonotype: One end of the junction fails to match germline, which may point to a read error. The V gene is TRBV20-1, the J gene TRBJ2-7; 8 nucleotides align to TRBD1. This CDR3 has 14 amino acids. CDR1 DFQATT and CDR2 SNEGSKA come from the germline V gene (reference sequence). CDR3 in amino acids: CSTRAGRGRFEQYF. DNA for the CDR3: TGCAGTACTAGAGCGGGCAGGGGGCGATTCGAGCAGTACTTC.

A word on this clonotype: Germline is not matched at one junction end, which may reflect a read error. The genes are TRBV6-1 and TRBJ1-2; D may be TRBD1 (5 bases). This CDR3 contains 13 residues. The V gene's germline CDR1 is MNHNS and CDR2 SASEGT. CDR3 protein: CASSEGQYYGCIF. The CDR3 region has the DNA TGTGCCAGCAGTGAAGGACAGTACTATGGCTGCATCTTC.

Points on this clonotype: This may arise from a read error, as a much more abundant clone is one base away. V is TRBV6-5 and J is TRBJ2-5; 10 nucleotides line up with TRBD2. Germline lookup yields CDR1 MNHEY and CDR2 SVGAGI. The CDR3 is 13 residues long. CDR3: CASGGVPGEKQYF. Here the CDR3 DNA reads TGTGCAAGCGGGGGGGTGCCGGGAGAGAAACAGTACTTC.

This clonotype came up once. A single base separates this from a much larger clone, so it may be a read error. The CDR3 loop is CAFRQAEDYNEQFF. The CDR3 coding sequence is TGTGCCTTCAGACAGGCGGAAGACTACAATGAGCAGTTCTTC. The V and J genes are TRBV30 and TRBJ2-1; tentative D call: TRBD1 (6 bases). Germline CDR1 GTSNPN, CDR2 SVGIG (reference sequence). CDR3 size: 14 residues. V dropped 7 bases and J dropped 3 bases, with 16 bases sitting between them.

This clonotype has more than one count but fewer than ten. A read error may be the cause here, since a much bigger clone is one base away. The CDR3 reads CASSLEGVLGYTF. The CDR3 DNA reads TGTGCCAGCAGCTTGGAGGGCGTTTTGGGCTACACCTTC. The chain couples TRBV5-4 to TRBJ1-2; D uncertain. V shed 0 bases and J shed 8 bases, with 11 bases lying between them. The length of the CDR3 is 13 residues. Germline V gene sequence: CDR1 SGHNT, CDR2 YYREEE (reference sequence).

This clonotype was recorded at least ten times. V and J are TRBV6-5 and TRBJ2-3; 13 nucleotides match TRBD2. The germline V gene has CDR1 MNHEY and CDR2 SVGAGI. The CDR3 extends over 18 amino acids. J lost 7 bases, V lost 0 bases, and 10 bases had no gene match. As DNA, the CDR3 is TGTGCCAGCAGTTACTCTCCATCACTAGCGGGAGGGCCTTATACGCAGTATTTT. Its protein is CASSYSPSLAGGPYTQYF.

About this clonotype itself: A single base separates this from a much larger clone, so it may be a read error. The CDR3 protein is CASSPGTVLSGVNVLTF. The DNA of the CDR3 is TGTGCCAGCAGCCCGGGGACAGTTCTCTCTGGGGTCAACGTCCTGACTTTC. The chain links TRBV14 to TRBJ2-6; TRBD1 aligns across 7 bases. Germline assignment: CDR1 SGHDN and CDR2 FVKESK. There are 17 residues in the CDR3.

Worth noting for this clonotype: The junction departs from the called germline gene at one end, perhaps through a read error. The chain employs TRBV5-6 and TRBJ2-5; a weak D match, TRBD1 (5 bases). Germline V gene sequence: CDR1 SGHDT, CDR2 YYEEEE. The CDR3 is 13 amino acids. The CDR3 reads CARSQDTQETHYF. DNA for the CDR3: TGTGCCAGGAGCCAGGACACCCAAGAGACCCATTACTTC.

About this clonotype itself: This may arise from a read error, as a much more abundant clone is one base away. The chain joins TRBV5-4 to TRBJ1-4; 8 positions match TRBD1. The CDR3 is made up of 14 amino acids. The V gene's germline CDR1 is SGHNT and CDR2 YYREEE (reference sequence). J was trimmed by 5 bases and V by 4 bases; bases with no gene match: 4. The CDR3 DNA reads as TGTGCCAGCAGCATGGGACAGGACAATGAAAAACTGTTTTTT. It codes for CASSMGQDNEKLFF.

By proportion, this clonotype is medium-sized. The V call is TRBV29-1, the J call TRBJ2-5, with D hard to call. The V end was cut by 1 base, the J end by 2 bases, with 5 bases between. CDR1 is SQVTM and CDR2 is ANQGSEA in the germline V gene. CDR3 length: 12 amino acids. The DNA of the CDR3 is TGCAGCGTTGAAGCACTACAAGAGACCCAGTACTTC. Translation gives CSVEALQETQYF.